This T cell receptor (beta chain) was identified in a study of early T cells in non-severe SARS-CoV-2 infection. Study as a whole: Bulk RNA isolated from unsorted whole blood underwent sequencing; chains were not paired. General study findings and limits: Missing private and CD4 specificities, VDJdb matching favored anti-spike CD8 responses.

With respect to this clonotype: Its antigen is not identified.

Attached unique molecular identifiers marked individual cDNA molecules. TCRdb re-derived calls from the 5' RACE reads in MiXCR, one entry per CDR3 protein. This sample has 100,000 or so distinct CDR3 sequences, with 15% to 20% found just once. Germline CDR1 SNHLY, CDR2 FYNNEI. V lost 6 bases to trimming and J lost 5 bases; unmatched junction nucleotides: 7. The CDR3 sequence is 15 residues long. The chain combines TRBV2 with TRBJ2-2; 9 bases map to TRBD1. This sample comprised whole blood, obtained at baseline. This TCR derives from an adult who was a healthcare worker with PCR-confirmed SARS-CoV-2 infection or an uninfected control (not recorded which). The CDR3, as DNA: TGTGCCAGCAGGGGGGGACAGGGCTGGACCGGGGAGCTGTTTTTT. The encoded protein is CASRGGQGWTGELFF.